Sequencing of this T cell receptor beta chain was carried out in a study of blood T cell repertoires in COVID-19. Cohorts were based on clinical histories the participants reported. Exposed study participants had met a COVID-19 case within 2 weeks before entry. Germline CDR1 and CDR2: MNHEY and SVGAGI. This CDR3 spans 11 amino acids. V lost 5 bases, J lost 8 bases, and 10 bases lay in between. The authors' processing: Amplified reference gene primers provided the basis for estimating nucleated cell counts. The assay was immunoSEQ multiplex PCR, and TCRdb's table has in-frame clones only and misses some. V, J and clone size are taken as reported in that table, and D and trimming were inferred from the DNA itself. The sample holds more than 150,000 clones; approximately 80% are singletons and the top ten take about 15%.

Material: PBMCs or T cells enriched from blood (not recorded which). This TCR was sampled from a man between 60 and 75 years old who had been exposed to COVID-19. This sequence joins TRBV6-5 and TRBJ2-7, with D possibly being TRBD1 (6 bases). CDR3 DNA sequence: TGTGCCAGCAGTCAACAGGGAAAGCAGTACTTC. Its protein product is CASSQQGKQYF.